This T cell receptor (beta chain) was found in a study of blood T cell repertoires in COVID-19. Study in general: From T cells, B-cell-depleted T cells, or PBMCs came the material, which was cDNA or gDNA.

The CDR3 extends over 14 amino acids. Libraries were prepared by immunoSEQ multiplex PCR; TCRdb keeps only in-frame clonotypes and omits some of them. The table lists 150,000 to 200,000 clones, 70% to 90% of them singletons. The rearrangement links TRBV21-1 to TRBJ2-7; the table assigns TRBD2, which was not confirmed against the DNA. TRBV21-1 corresponds to a pseudogene. Sequenced sample: peripheral blood. This clonotype originated in a man aged 60 to 69 with acute or convalescent COVID-19. The CDR3 loop is CASSGTSLSHEQYF. The DNA of the CDR3 is TGTGCCAGCAGCGGGACTAGCTTGAGCCACGAGCAGTACTTC.